This T cell receptor (beta chain) was sequenced for a study of cytomegalovirus exposure and HLA in healthy donors. The wider study: HLA-typed donors were the source of around 85 million unique TCRs held in an early data release. General study points: A later analysis linked 15,000 to 20,000 TCR beta sequences to HLA alleles at 0.05 false discovery rate. The classifier was said to identify cytomegalovirus status with high specificity and sensitivity. Sequencing likely caused a cluster of highly shared sequence variants.

As to this clone: What it binds is not known.

The germline CDR1 and CDR2 sequences are SGHTA and FQGNSA. Trimming removed 3 bases at V and 4 bases at J, with 12 bases between. CDR3 length: 14 amino acids. PCR employed 60 Vbeta and 13 Jbeta primers. The table came from immunoSEQ multiplex PCR; TCRdb's copy has only in-frame clones and leaves some out. The table counts 140,000 to 150,000 clones; around 1.7% lies in the top ten. This clonotype was sampled from a woman between 45 and 60 years old in good health and CMV-seronegative. The V call is TRBV7-2, the J call TRBJ2-5, with TRBD1 as a possible D gene (6 bases). What was sequenced was PBMCs. The CDR3 nucleotides are TGTGCCAGCAGCTTTCTTTCCAGGGGAGAGACCCAGTACTTC. Encoded protein: CASSFLSRGETQYF.